Given below is one T cell receptor (beta chain) in context. With 4 bases removed from V and 3 bases from J, the gap between germline ends came to 10 bases. Germline V gives CDR1 SGHAT, CDR2 FQNNGV. The CDR3 is made up of 14 amino acids. This entry belongs to a study of blood T cell repertoires in COVID-19. The method was immunoSEQ multiplex PCR; TCRdb's version includes in-frame clones alone and lacks a portion of them. The sample shows roughly 110,000 clones, less than 90% of them seen only once. This receptor was taken from a human donor in a cohort sampled during active COVID-19. This sequence joins TRBV11-2 and TRBJ2-1; maybe TRBD1 (6 bases). Sequenced: peripheral blood. The CDR3 sequence: CASSSGTSYNEQFF. DNA for the CDR3: TGTGCCAGCAGCTCTGGGACAAGCTACAATGAGCAGTTCTTC.